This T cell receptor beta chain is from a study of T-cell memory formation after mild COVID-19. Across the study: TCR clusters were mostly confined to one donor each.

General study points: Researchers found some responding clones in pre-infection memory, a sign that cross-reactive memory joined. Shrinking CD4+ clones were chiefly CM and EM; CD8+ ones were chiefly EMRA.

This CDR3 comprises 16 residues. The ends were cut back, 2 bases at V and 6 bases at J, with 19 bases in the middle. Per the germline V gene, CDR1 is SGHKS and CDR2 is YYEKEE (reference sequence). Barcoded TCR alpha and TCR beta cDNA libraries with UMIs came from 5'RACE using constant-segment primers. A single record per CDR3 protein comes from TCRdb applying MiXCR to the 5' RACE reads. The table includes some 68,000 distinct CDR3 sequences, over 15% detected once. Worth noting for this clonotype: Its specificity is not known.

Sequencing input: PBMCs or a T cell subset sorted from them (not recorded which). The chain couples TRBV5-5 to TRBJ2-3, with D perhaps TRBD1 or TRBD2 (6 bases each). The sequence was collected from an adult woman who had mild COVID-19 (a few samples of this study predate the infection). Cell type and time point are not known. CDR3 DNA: TGTGCCAGCAGCTTTTCACTATGGGGGGCGGAGGATACGCAGTATTTT. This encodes CASSFSLWGAEDTQYF.